The clone carrying this TCR beta chain has just a few counts. Stated treatment: oral pan-JAK inhibitor, 5-10 mg twice daily. Peripheral blood samples and lesional scalp punch biopsies were obtained from alopecia areata patients. The sample originates from a study of CD8+ T cells in alopecia areata. About the research overall: It was 6 to 18 months of tofacitinib, and then there were 6 months off drug.

As the sequencing template, cDNA was produced by extracting RNA and reverse transcribing it. TCRdb keeps only in-frame clones here, not all; method: immunoSEQ multiplex PCR. This repertoire shows 250,000 to 350,000 clones, approximately 60% found once; its top ten account for about 0.93%. The germline V and J ends were trimmed by 0 bases and 4 bases, with 12 bases remaining between them. This CDR3 has 15 amino acids. CDR1 MNHEY and CDR2 SVGAGI come from the germline V gene. The clonotype originates from a human donor with alopecia areata. This chain uses TRBV6-5 with TRBJ2-5; D tentatively fits TRBD1 or TRBD2 (5 bases each). The sample in question was CD4+ T cells sorted from blood, obtained at week 52, from a patient treated with tofacitinib. In nucleotides, the CDR3 is TGTGCCAGCAGTTACTCTGAGGGGACGTCAGAGACCCAGTACTTC. Its protein is CASSYSEGTSETQYF.